This is a list of T cell receptor beta chains from one sample in a study of blood T cell repertoires in COVID-19. Measured with immunoSEQ multiplex PCR; TCRdb has only the in-frame clones, and not every one. This table holds approximately 190,000 clones, around four fifths found once. Sequencing was performed on peripheral blood. These receptors were collected from a woman in her 30s with acute or convalescent COVID-19. CDR3s include the opening cysteine and the closing phenylalanine or tryptophan. Each record gives: V gene, J gene, D gene, clone size, CDR3 DNA, CDR3 protein. D genes are given only for firm matches. Clone size appears in some rows only: once, few, many, or a class for an expanded clone.

TRBV3-1/TRBV3-2	TRBJ2-2	TRBD2	-	TGTGCCAGCAGCCAAGGGCTAGCGGGAGGCACGAACACCGGGGAGCTGTTTTTT	CASSQGLAGGTNTGELFF
TRBV28	TRBJ1-3	TRBD1	-	TGTGCCAGCAGTCTAAGTTGGGGGACAGGGGGCTCTGGAAACACCATATATTTT	CASSLSWGTGGSGNTIYF
TRBV30	TRBJ2-2	TRBD1	-	TGTGCCTGGAGGGATAGAATACAGGGGTCAAACACCGGGGAGCTGTTTTTT	CAWRDRIQGSNTGELFF
TRBV28	TRBJ1-5	-	once	TGTGCCAGCAGTTTACGACAGGCCCGGCAGCCCCAGCATTTT	CASSLRQARQPQHF
TRBV6-2/TRBV6-3	TRBJ2-7	TRBD2	-	TGTGCCAGCAGTTTCACAGCGGGAGGCCCGGTAGTTGATTATGAGCAGTACTTC	CASSFTAGGPVVDYEQYF
TRBV3-1/TRBV3-2	TRBJ2-7	TRBD2	-	TGTGCCAGCAGCCACTCTAGCGGGGCCTACGAGCAGTACTTC	CASSHSSGAYEQYF
TRBV9	TRBJ1-1	-	few	TGTGCCAGCAGCGTCGGGACTCAGCGTAGTGAAGCTTTCTTT	CASSVGTQRSEAFF
TRBV7-9	TRBJ2-5	-	-	TGTGCCAGCAGCTTAGGAACAGGTCAGAAAGAGACCCAGTACTTC	CASSLGTGQKETQYF
TRBV28	TRBJ1-5	TRBD1	-	TGTGCCAGCGCGACAGGGGGAGGAGGCAATCAGCCCCAGCATTTT	CASATGGGGNQPQHF
TRBV18	TRBJ2-1	-	-	TGTGCCAGCTCTCCAAGCACAGGGCTAAATGAGCAGTTCTTC	CASSPSTGLNEQFF
TRBV9	TRBJ2-2	TRBD1	-	TGTGCCAGCAGAGACAGGGACCACACCGGGGAGCTGTTTTTT	CASRDRDHTGELFF
TRBV11-2	TRBJ2-7	TRBD1	few	TGTGCCAGCAGCCTGAGACAGGGCTACGAGCAGTACTTC	CASSLRQGYEQYF
TRBV28	TRBJ1-2	-	-	TGTGCCAGCAGCTTTGAGAGGCTTGGCTACACCTTC	CASSFERLGYTF
TRBV23-1	TRBJ2-1	TRBD2	-	TGCGCCAGCAGTCACCCCGCGCTTGGGACTAAAAAATACAATGAGCAGTTCTTC	CASSHPALGTKKYNEQFF
TRBV28	TRBJ1-5	-	-	TGTGCCAGCGGGTTTGGAGCTAGCAATCAGCCCCAGCATTTT	CASGFGASNQPQHF
TRBV30	TRBJ1-6	TRBD1	-	TGTGCCTGGGTTCAGGGGGTCGGTTCACCCCTCCACTTT	CAWVQGVGSPLHF
TRBV6-2/TRBV6-3	TRBJ2-7	TRBD2	-	TGTGCCAGCAGTTACTTAGGGACTAGCGGGAGCCTCTACGAGCAGTACTTC	CASSYLGTSGSLYEQYF
TRBV28	TRBJ1-1	-	few	TGTGCCAGCAGTAAAATTGACAGTCTCATAGGAGCTTTCTTT	CASSKIDSLIGAFF
TRBV28	TRBJ1-2	TRBD1	-	TGTGCCAGCAGTTTCCCTACCTACAGGGGGCGGGGATGGAATGGCTACACCTTC	CASSFPTYRGRGWNGYTF
TRBV6-1	TRBJ1-2	-	-	TGTGCCAGCAGTGATCTCCGAGGCCCCAGAAGGTATGGCTACACCTTC	CASSDLRGPRRYGYTF
TRBV9	TRBJ2-3	-	few	TGTGCCAGCAGCTTTGGAGTTGCTTCAGATACGCAGTATTTT	CASSFGVASDTQYF
TRBV30	TRBJ2-4	TRBD1	-	TGTGCCTGGGACCACAAGGGACAGGGTAGCATTCAGTACTTC	CAWDHKGQGSIQYF
TRBV6-4	TRBJ2-2	-	-	TGTGCCAGCAGTTCACAGGGTGACACCGGGGAGCTGTTTTTT	CASSSQGDTGELFF
TRBV30	TRBJ1-1	-	once	TGTGCCTGGACCAGGGGAGCTACTGAAGCTTTCTTT	CAWTRGATEAFF
TRBV5-1	TRBJ2-7	-	-	TGCGCCAGCAGCGTCATCTACGAGTACGAGCAGTACTTC	CASSVIYEYEQYF
TRBV28	TRBJ1-5	-	-	TGTGCCCTTCAGGGATTCAATCAGCCCCAGCATTTT	CALQGFNQPQHF
TRBV4-3	TRBJ1-1	TRBD1	-	TGCGCCAGCAGCCAAGATCATCAGGGGGACACTGAAGCTTTCTTT	CASSQDHQGDTEAFF
TRBV7-9	TRBJ2-2	TRBD1	few	TGTGCCAGCAGCACGAGACAGGGACCGAACACCGGGGAGCTGTTTTTT	CASSTRQGPNTGELFF
TRBV30	TRBJ1-2	-	-	TGTGCCTGGGGGCGAGGAATTCGGCACGGGAACTATGGCTACACCTTC	CAWGRGIRHGNYGYTF
TRBV4-1	TRBJ1-3	-	once	TGCGCCAGCAGCCAAGTTAGCTCTGGAAACACCATATATTTT	CASSQVSSGNTIYF
TRBV20-1	TRBJ1-1	-	-	TGCAGTGCTAGTGGCGGGGAATTTCCTTTCTTT	CSASGGEFPFF
TRBV7-3	TRBJ1-1	-	-	TGTGCCAGCAGCAGGCTGGGGGGACTGAACACTGAAGCTTTCTTT	CASSRLGGLNTEAFF
TRBV19	TRBJ2-2	TRBD2	-	TGTGCCAGTAGAACTCGGGGGGGGACCGGGGAGCTGTTTTTT	CASRTRGGTGELFF
TRBV28	TRBJ2-1	TRBD1	-	TGTGCCAGCAGAGGTACAGGGGTCGATGAGCAGTTCTTC	CASRGTGVDEQFF
TRBV6-5	TRBJ2-7	TRBD1	-	TGTGCCAGCAGCCTTATAGGACAGGGAGGATACGAGCAGTACTTC	CASSLIGQGGYEQYF
TRBV5-1	TRBJ1-4	-	-	TGCGCCAGCAGCTTCCGGACAGCAAATGAAAAACTGTTTTTT	CASSFRTANEKLFF
TRBV19	TRBJ1-5	TRBD1	-	TGTGCCAGTAGCTCTCCGGGACAGGGGATCAGACAGCCCCAGCATTTT	CASSSPGQGIRQPQHF
TRBV15	TRBJ1-2	-	few	TGTGCCACCAGCACCAGACAGGTCAATAACTATGGCTACACCTTC	CATSTRQVNNYGYTF
TRBV7-9	TRBJ1-5	TRBD1	once	TGTGCCAGCAGCTCTGGCCCAGGGGGCGATCAGCCCCAGCATTTT	CASSSGPGGDQPQHF
TRBV24-1	TRBJ2-1	-	-	TGTGCCACCAGCCCCGGTCGACCTCTAGCCGGTGAGCAGTTCTTC	CATSPGRPLAGEQFF
TRBV10-3	TRBJ2-5	TRBD2	-	TGTGCCATAAATAGCGGGAGGTTCCAAGAGACCCAGTACTTC	CAINSGRFQETQYF
TRBV19	TRBJ2-7	-	-	TGTGCCAGTAGCCCCTACCGGCGGAGCTACTACGAGCAGTACTTC	CASSPYRRSYYEQYF